The clone carrying this T cell receptor (beta chain) was counted many times. Its antigen remains unidentified. Trimming shortened V by 0 bases and J by 6 bases, and 13 bases separated the two germline ends. This CDR3 region has 15 residues. Germline loops: CDR1 MNHEY, CDR2 SVGEGT. These data originate in a study of regulatory T cells in long-lasting Graves disease. Both iRepertoire HTBI primers and Arm-PCR of CDR3 regions were used to build the TCR beta libraries. TCRdb redid the calling of the multiplex PCR reads with MiXCR, one entry per CDR3 protein. The data show hundreds of thousands of distinct CDR3 sequences, roughly 16% seen once. Regarding time point: newly diagnosed GD, antithyroid drugs for less than 3 months. Researchers made the TCR library from RNA that was extracted from PBMCs. General observations from the study: Graves' patients with persistent disease showed TCR diversity lower than patients newly diagnosed.

This receptor was identified in a female donor with Graves disease. Material: peripheral blood mononuclear cells (PBMCs), obtained at new diagnosis, from a patient treated with antithyroid drugs. The V gene is TRBV6-2 or TRBV6-3, the J gene TRBJ2-3; D unresolved. The CDR3 here is CASSYSVSRGDTQYF. Here the CDR3 DNA reads TGTGCCAGCAGTTACTCGGTTAGCAGAGGTGATACGCAGTATTTT.